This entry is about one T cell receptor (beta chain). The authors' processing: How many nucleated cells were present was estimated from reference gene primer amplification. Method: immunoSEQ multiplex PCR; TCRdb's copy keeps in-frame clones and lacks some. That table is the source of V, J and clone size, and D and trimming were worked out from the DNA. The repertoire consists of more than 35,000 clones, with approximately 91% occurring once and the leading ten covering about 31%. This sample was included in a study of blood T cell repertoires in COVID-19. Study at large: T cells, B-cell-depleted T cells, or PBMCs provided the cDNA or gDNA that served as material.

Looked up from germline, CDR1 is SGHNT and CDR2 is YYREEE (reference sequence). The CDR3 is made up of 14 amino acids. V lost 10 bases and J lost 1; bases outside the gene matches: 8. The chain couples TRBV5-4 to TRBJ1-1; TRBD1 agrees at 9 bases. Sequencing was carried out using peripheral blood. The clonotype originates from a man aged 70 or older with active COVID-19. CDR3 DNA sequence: TGTGCCCTCAGGGGACAGGGCCAGAACACTGAAGCTTTCTTT. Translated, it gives CALRGQGQNTEAFF.